This is a list of T cell receptor beta chains from one sample in a study of CD8 T cells in Susac syndrome. A single record per CDR3 protein comes from TCRdb applying MiXCR to the immunoSEQ multiplex PCR reads. In the table there are roughly 160,000 distinct CDR3 sequences, roughly 95% of which are singletons. Sequenced sample: CD4+ T cells from PBMCs. The receptor set was obtained from a human donor with Susac syndrome. The CDR3 runs from the conserved cysteine through the conserved F or W. A D gene is named only where the DNA matches it firmly. Rows may omit the clone size; those that give it use once, few, many or a size class.

clone_size	v_call	j_call	d_call	cdr3_nt	cdr3_aa
once	TRBV12-3/TRBV12-4	TRBJ2-2	-	TGTGCCAGCAGTTCCGCGGACAGATCGAACACCGGGGAGCTGTTTTTT	CASSSADRSNTGELFF
once	TRBV12-3/TRBV12-4	TRBJ2-1	TRBD2	TGTGCCAGCACCCTAAGCGGGAGCTACAATGAGCAGTTCTTC	CASTLSGSYNEQFF
once	TRBV28	TRBJ2-5	TRBD2	TGTGCCAGCAAGGATAGCGGGATGTCCCAAGAGACCCAGTACTTC	CASKDSGMSQETQYF
-	TRBV5-1	TRBJ1-5	-	TGCGCCCGCATCATTTTCGGGAGACTCCAGCATTTT	CARIIFGRLQHF
-	TRBV6-2/TRBV6-3	TRBJ1-4	-	TGTGCCAGCAGTCTACGGGACCACGGAAAACTGTTTTTT	CASSLRDHGKLFF
-	TRBV6-6	TRBJ1-5	-	TGTGCCAGCAGTTACTCGGCTGGGGGCAATCAGCCCCAGCATTTT	CASSYSAGGNQPQHF
-	TRBV6-5	TRBJ1-2	-	TGTGCCAGCAGGGCGGCAGGGGAGAGCTATGGCTACACCTTC	CASRAAGESYGYTF
-	TRBV20-1	TRBJ1-1	-	TGCAGTGCTAGAGATTTCGGCAGGGTGGACCCTGAAGCTTTCTTT	CSARDFGRVDPEAFF
-	TRBV20-1	TRBJ2-5	-	TGCAGTGCCCCCTTTTGGCGGGGCCAAGAGACCCAGTACTTC	CSAPFWRGQETQYF
-	TRBV29-1	TRBJ2-5	-	TGCAGCGTCAGGGGCAGGGCTGTTGAGACCCAGTACTTC	CSVRGRAVETQYF
-	TRBV29-1	TRBJ2-6	-	TGCAGCGCCGCCACCTCTGGGGCCAACGTCCTGACTTTC	CSAATSGANVLTF
-	TRBV7-2	TRBJ1-5	-	TGTGCCAGCAGCCGACTACAGGGCGGCAATCAGCCCCAGCATTTT	CASSRLQGGNQPQHF
-	TRBV6-5	TRBJ2-7	-	TGTGCCAGCAGTTTCCAACAGGGTCCCTACGAGCAGTACTTC	CASSFQQGPYEQYF
-	TRBV25-1	TRBJ2-1	TRBD2	TGTGCCAGTTCGGGACTAGAGGGCAATGAGCAGTTCTTC	CASSGLEGNEQFF
-	TRBV7-2	TRBJ2-1	TRBD1	TGTGCCAGCAGCTTGACAGGGGCCCGATACAATGAGCAGTTCTTC	CASSLTGARYNEQFF
-	TRBV10-3	TRBJ2-7	-	TGTGCCATCAGTGAATGGGGCGCGGAAAGCTCCTACGAGCAGTACTTC	CAISEWGAESSYEQYF
-	TRBV19	TRBJ1-1	TRBD1	TGTGCCAGTAGTGCTTGGGACAGCAGCAACACTGAAGCTTTCTTT	CASSAWDSSNTEAFF
-	TRBV5-1	TRBJ2-1	-	TGCGCCAGCAGCTCCTCTTCGGGACGAAGGGGTGAGCAGTTCTTC	CASSSSSGRRGEQFF
-	TRBV24-1	TRBJ1-2	-	TGTGCCACCAGTGATTTTGGGGGCTACACCTTC	CATSDFGGYTF
-	TRBV14	TRBJ2-3	-	TGTGCCAGCAGCCAAGTTGGGGATACGCAGTATTTT	CASSQVGDTQYF
-	TRBV27	TRBJ2-2	TRBD1	TGTGCCAGCAGCTTACTGGGGACAGGGGTGACTCTGAACACCGGGGAGCTGTTTTTT	CASSLLGTGVTLNTGELFF
-	TRBV4-3	TRBJ1-1	TRBD1	TGCGCCAGCAGCCAAGATGGACAGGGGAACACTGAAGCTTTCTTT	CASSQDGQGNTEAFF
-	TRBV15	TRBJ2-5	-	TGTGCCACCAGCAGAGATCACGGGGAGACCCAGTACTTC	CATSRDHGETQYF
-	TRBV20-1	TRBJ1-5	-	TGCAGTGCTAACGCAGGGGATCAGCCCCAGCATTTT	CSANAGDQPQHF
once	TRBV7-9	TRBJ2-1	TRBD2	TGTGCCAGCAGCGGGACTAGCGAGTACAATGAGCAGTTCTTC	CASSGTSEYNEQFF
-	TRBV3-1	TRBJ2-7	TRBD1	TGTGCCAGCAGTCCGAGCCGGGACAGCAACGAGCAGTACTTC	CASSPSRDSNEQYF
-	TRBV30	TRBJ2-6	TRBD1	TGTGCCTGGACAGTTCGGCGGCAGGGGGCTTTTGGTGGGGCCAACGTCCTGACTTTC	CAWTVRRQGAFGGANVLTF
-	TRBV24-1	TRBJ1-2	-	TGTGCCACCAGTGACCGGGGACATTCCAATAACTATGGCTACACCTTC	CATSDRGHSNNYGYTF
-	TRBV27	TRBJ2-6	-	TGTGCCAGCTCCTTACAGCCCTCTGGGGCCAACGTCCTGACTTTC	CASSLQPSGANVLTF